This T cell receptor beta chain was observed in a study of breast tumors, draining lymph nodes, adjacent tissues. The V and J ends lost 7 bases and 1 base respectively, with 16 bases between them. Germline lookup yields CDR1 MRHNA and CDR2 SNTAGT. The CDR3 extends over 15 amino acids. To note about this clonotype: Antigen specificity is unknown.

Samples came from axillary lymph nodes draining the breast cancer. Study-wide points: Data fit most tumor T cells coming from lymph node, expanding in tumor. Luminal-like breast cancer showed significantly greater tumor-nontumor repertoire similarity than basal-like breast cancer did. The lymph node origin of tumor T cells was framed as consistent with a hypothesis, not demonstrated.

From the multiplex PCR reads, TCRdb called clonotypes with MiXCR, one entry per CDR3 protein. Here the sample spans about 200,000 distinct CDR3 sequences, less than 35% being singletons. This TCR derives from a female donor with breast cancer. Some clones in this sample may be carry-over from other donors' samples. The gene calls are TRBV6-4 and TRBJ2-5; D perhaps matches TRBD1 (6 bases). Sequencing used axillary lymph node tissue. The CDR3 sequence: CASTPGTQSQETQYF. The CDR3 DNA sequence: TGTGCCAGCACCCCCGGGACACAATCCCAAGAGACCCAGTACTTC.